What follows are 11 T cell receptor beta chains derived from one specimen sequenced in a study of blood T cell repertoires in COVID-19. Data came from immunoSEQ multiplex PCR; TCRdb stores just in-frame clones and leaves some out. The repertoire consists of around 400,000 clones, with over 75% occurring once and the leading ten covering roughly 1.4%. The sample consisted of PBMCs or T cells enriched from blood (not recorded which). The source of these receptors is a woman aged 18-29 years who had been exposed to COVID-19.

The chain links TRBV4-1 to TRBJ2-6; 8 bases match TRBD2. The V gene end was trimmed by 6 bases and the J gene end by 0 bases; junction bases not matched to a gene: 4. The germline gives CDR1 MGHRA, CDR2 YSYEKL. This CDR3 is 16 amino acids long. CDR3 protein: CASRAGGDSGANVLTF. DNA of the CDR3: TGCGCCAGCAGGGCGGGGGGCGACTCTGGGGCCAACGTCCTGACTTTC.

This chain connects TRBV20-1 to TRBJ1-2; no definite D call. CDR3 length: 11 amino acids. The V end lost 6 bases, the J end lost 2 bases, and 7 bases lay between the germline ends. The germline V gene has CDR1 DFQATT and CDR2 SNEGSKA (reference sequence). The chain's CDR3 is CSAPHNYGYTF. The CDR3 DNA sequence: TGCAGTGCCCCACACAACTATGGCTACACCTTC.

This clone was seen a few times. V and J are TRBV7-2 and TRBJ2-2; the match to TRBD2 covers 7 bases. The trim removed 1 base at V and 0 bases at J, leaving 5 bases unmatched. CDR3 length: 17 amino acids. Germline CDR1 and CDR2: SGHTA and FQGNSA. The CDR3 region is CASSLVGAGANTGELFF. CDR3 bases: TGTGCCAGCAGCTTAGTAGGGGCGGGGGCGAACACCGGGGAGCTGTTTTTT.

V gene TRBV19 combines with J gene TRBJ2-7; 9 bases align to TRBD2. CDR3 size: 16 residues. Germline V gene data show CDR1 as LNHDA and CDR2 as SQIVND (reference sequence). V lost 5 bases to trimming and J lost 3 bases; unmatched junction nucleotides: 11. CDR3 region: CASSSRGGRAHYEQYF. CDR3 nucleotides: TGTGCCAGTAGTTCGAGGGGCGGGAGGGCCCACTACGAGCAGTACTTC.

The chain has TRBV4-1 and TRBJ1-1; possible D gene TRBD1, 5 bases. This CDR3 spans 17 amino acids. Deletions cut 3 bases from V and 1 base from J, with 18 bases between. Looked up from germline, CDR1 is MGHRA and CDR2 is YSYEKL. This CDR3 reads CASSHASGGRENTEAFF. The CDR3, as DNA: TGCGCCAGCAGCCACGCCTCGGGGGGGAGAGAGAACACTGAAGCTTTCTTT.

The chain uses TRBV19 and TRBJ1-5, with D possibly TRBD1 on 6 matching bases. CDR3 length: 13 amino acids. Germline V gene lookup returns CDR1 LNHDA and CDR2 SQIVND (reference sequence). The germline V and J ends were trimmed by 6 bases and 3 bases, with 9 bases remaining between them. This chain's CDR3 is CASRRGINQPQHF. CDR3 nucleotides: TGTGCCAGTAGGAGGGGGATCAATCAGCCCCAGCATTTT.

The gene calls are TRBV4-1 and TRBJ2-7, with a tentative D call TRBD2 (6 bases). In germline, CDR1 is MGHRA, CDR2 YSYEKL. V dropped 0 bases and J dropped 1 base, with 16 bases sitting between them. This CDR3 contains 17 residues. This chain's CDR3 is CASSQDRPSGLSYEQYF. For the CDR3, the DNA is TGCGCCAGCAGCCAAGATCGTCCGAGCGGGCTATCCTACGAGCAGTACTTC.

This sequence joins TRBV9 and TRBJ2-7; no clear D. The CDR3 spans 14 residues. Germline V gene lookup returns CDR1 SGDLS and CDR2 YYNGEE. V dropped 0 bases and J dropped 3 bases, with 10 bases sitting between them. Here the CDR3 DNA reads TGTGCCAGCAGCGTAGGAAGTCAGATCTACGAGCAGTACTTC. Translation gives CASSVGSQIYEQYF.

This clone was counted once. The V gene is TRBV4-3, the J gene TRBJ2-7; tentative D call: TRBD1 (6 bases). V lost 0 bases, J lost 6 bases, and 15 bases lay in between. This CDR3 region has 15 residues. The germline CDR1 and CDR2 sequences are LGHNA and YSLEER. CDR3: CASSQDNRDQVEQYF. In DNA form, the CDR3 reads TGCGCCAGCAGCCAAGATAACAGGGACCAAGTCGAGCAGTACTTC.

V usage is TRBV3-1 (or the pseudogene TRBV3-2) and J usage is TRBJ2-4; 7 bases fit TRBD1. The V gene's germline CDR1 is LGHDT and CDR2 YNNKEL (reference sequence). The CDR3 runs 13 residues. The V gene end was trimmed by 1 base and the J gene end by 13 bases; junction bases not matched to a gene: 7. The DNA of the CDR3 is TGTGCCAGCAGCCAAGTCCCCACAGGGGAGCAGTACTTC. This codes for CASSQVPTGEQYF.

The chain is built from TRBV12-3 or TRBV12-4 and TRBJ2-2; 7 bases agree with TRBD2. V lost 7 bases, J lost 3 bases, and 2 bases stayed unmatched. The CDR3 spans 13 residues. This CDR3 is CASTSGHTGELFF. The CDR3, as DNA: TGTGCCAGCACTAGCGGCCACACCGGGGAGCTGTTTTTT.